Each of the 2 T cell receptor beta chains below was sequenced from the same sample in a study of blood T cell repertoires in COVID-19 (TCRdb year 2020). The library was produced with the immunoSEQ multiplex PCR assay. TCRdb's version of the immuneACCESS table is confined to in-frame rearrangements and falls short of the full clone set. An unresolved V gene accounts for under half of the shortfall where checked; the remainder is of unknown origin. The sample data list 450,000 to 500,000 clones, and 70% to 90% of these were observed just once. Of the sample, under 4% falls within the top ten clones. Specimen: peripheral blood. Receptors originate from a human donor in a cohort sampled during active COVID-19.

A single count supports this clone. This sequence joins TRBV4-3 and TRBJ2-3; the match to TRBD2 covers 9 bases. Germline CDR1 is LGHNA and CDR2 is YSLEER. The trim removed 0 bases at V and 0 bases at J, leaving 7 bases unmatched. The CDR3 runs to 18 residues. CDR3 in amino acids: CASSQDPASGTSTDTQYF. CDR3 in DNA: TGCGCCAGCAGCCAAGATCCGGCTAGCGGGACTAGCACAGATACGCAGTATTTT.

The V and J genes are TRBV7-9 and TRBJ2-1; TRBD2 matches at 7 bases. This CDR3 contains 15 residues. The V gene's germline CDR1 is SEHNR and CDR2 FQNEAQ (reference sequence). V gave up 2 bases and J gave up 6 bases; unmatched junction bases: 7. CDR3 loop: CASSLKGGSPNEQFF. The DNA of the CDR3 is TGTGCCAGCAGCTTAAAAGGCGGGAGCCCCAATGAGCAGTTCTTC.